This T cell receptor (beta chain) appears in the sequencing data of a study of cytomegalovirus exposure and HLA in healthy donors. Study-wide findings and caveats: There were reportedly fewer N-insertions in an Asian-associated ancestry cluster than the roughly 700-donor mean, in a later analysis.

Although they were nominally healthy when sampled, donors likely had unrecorded immune exposures. Amplification used 60 Vbeta primers and 13 Jbeta primers. Clones were sequenced by immunoSEQ multiplex PCR, and TCRdb holds only the in-frame ones, with some missing. Altogether about 140,000 clones are present, around four fifths being singletons, with the ten largest covering roughly 2.5%. To note about this clone: The target antigen is unknown.

Germline V lookup: CDR1 MGHRA, CDR2 YSYEKL. This CDR3 region has 17 residues. V shed 6 bases and J shed 2 bases, with 22 bases lying between them. The sequencing input was PBMCs. The chain joins TRBV4-1 to TRBJ1-1, with D uncertain. This TCR was recovered from a boy between 2 and 10 years old in good health and CMV-seronegative. In DNA form, the CDR3 reads TGCGCCAGCAGTCCCCGGCCCGGGTTTGAGGGCAACACTGAAGCTTTCTTT. This encodes CASSPRPGFEGNTEAFF.